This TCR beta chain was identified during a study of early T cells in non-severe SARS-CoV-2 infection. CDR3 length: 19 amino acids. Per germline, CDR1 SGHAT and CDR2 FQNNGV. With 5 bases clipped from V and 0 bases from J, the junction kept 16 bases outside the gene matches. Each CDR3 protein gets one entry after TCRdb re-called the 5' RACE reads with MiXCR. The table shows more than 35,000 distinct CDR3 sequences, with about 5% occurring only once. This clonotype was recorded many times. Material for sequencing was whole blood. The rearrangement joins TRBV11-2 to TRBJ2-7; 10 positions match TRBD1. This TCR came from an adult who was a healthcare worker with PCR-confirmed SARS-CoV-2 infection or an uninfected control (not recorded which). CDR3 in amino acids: CASSRTGTGAPDSSYEQYF. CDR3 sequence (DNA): TGTGCCAGCAGCCGAACCGGGACAGGGGCGCCTGATAGCTCCTACGAGCAGTACTTC. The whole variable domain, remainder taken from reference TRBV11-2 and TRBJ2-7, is EAGVAQSPRYKIIEKRQSVAFWCNPISGHATLYWYQQILGQGPKLLIQFQNNGVVDDSQLPKDRFSAERLKGVDSTLKIQPAKLEDSAVYLCASSRTGTGAPDSSYEQYFGPGTRLTVT.